A single count supports the clone carrying this T cell receptor beta chain. Seattle enrolled patients during active infection and tracked them longitudinally. This sample is drawn from a study of blood T cell repertoires in COVID-19. Original processing notes: Amplifying reference gene primers gave estimates of nucleated cell counts. Sequencing used immunoSEQ multiplex PCR; TCRdb keeps in-frame clones, though not all of them. V and J calls and clone size follow that table, whereas D and trimming were derived from the DNA. The table records 100,000 to 150,000 clones, roughly four fifths of them present only once. CDR1 LNHDA and CDR2 SQIVND come from the germline V gene (reference sequence). The ends were cut back, 5 bases at V and 3 bases at J, with 10 bases in the middle. This CDR3 has 13 amino acids.

Input material: peripheral blood. The chain uses TRBV19 and TRBJ1-1; D is unresolved. The origin of this receptor is a young man with COVID-19, enrolled during active disease. The CDR3 sequence is CASSQSGYTEAFF. In nucleotides, the CDR3 is TGTGCCAGTAGTCAATCGGGTTACACTGAAGCTTTCTTT.